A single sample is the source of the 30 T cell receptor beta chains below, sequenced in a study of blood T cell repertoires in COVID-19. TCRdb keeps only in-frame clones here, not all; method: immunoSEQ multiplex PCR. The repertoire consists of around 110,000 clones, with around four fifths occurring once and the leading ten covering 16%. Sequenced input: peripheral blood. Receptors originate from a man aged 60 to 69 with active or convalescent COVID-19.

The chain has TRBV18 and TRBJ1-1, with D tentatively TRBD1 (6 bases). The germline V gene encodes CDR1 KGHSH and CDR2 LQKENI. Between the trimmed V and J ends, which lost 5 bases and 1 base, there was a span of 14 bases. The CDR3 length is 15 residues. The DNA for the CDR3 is TGTGCCAGCTCAGCGGGGGGCGGAAAGAACACTGAAGCTTTCTTT. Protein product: CASSAGGGKNTEAFF.

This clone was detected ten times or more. The CDR3 is CASSPKGEAYEQYF. In DNA, the CDR3 is TGTGCCAGCAGCCCCAAAGGGGAGGCCTACGAGCAGTACTTC. This chain links TRBV28 with TRBJ2-7, with D possibly being TRBD2 (6 bases). The V end lost 6 bases, the J end lost 2 bases, and 14 bases lay between the germline ends. The germline V gene has CDR1 MDHEN and CDR2 SYDVKM. The CDR3 runs to 14 residues.

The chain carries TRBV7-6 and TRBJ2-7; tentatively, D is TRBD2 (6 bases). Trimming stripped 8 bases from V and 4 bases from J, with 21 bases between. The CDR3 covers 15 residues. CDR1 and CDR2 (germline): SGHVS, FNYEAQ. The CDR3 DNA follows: TGTGCCAGCTCCGGGGATTTAGCGGAGGGGTACGAGCAGTACTTC. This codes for CASSGDLAEGYEQYF.

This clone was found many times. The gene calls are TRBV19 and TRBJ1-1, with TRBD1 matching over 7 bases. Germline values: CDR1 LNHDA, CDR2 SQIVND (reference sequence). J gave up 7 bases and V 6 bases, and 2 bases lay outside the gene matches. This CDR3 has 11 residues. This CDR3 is CASRYRGEAFF. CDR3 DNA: TGTGCCAGTAGGTACAGGGGTGAAGCTTTCTTT.

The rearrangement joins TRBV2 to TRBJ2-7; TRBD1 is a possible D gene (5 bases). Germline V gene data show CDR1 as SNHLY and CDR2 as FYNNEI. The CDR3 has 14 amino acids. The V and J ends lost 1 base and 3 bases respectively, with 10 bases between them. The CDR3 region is CASSEDQGIYEQYF. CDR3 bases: TGTGCCAGCAGTGAAGACCAGGGCATCTACGAGCAGTACTTC.

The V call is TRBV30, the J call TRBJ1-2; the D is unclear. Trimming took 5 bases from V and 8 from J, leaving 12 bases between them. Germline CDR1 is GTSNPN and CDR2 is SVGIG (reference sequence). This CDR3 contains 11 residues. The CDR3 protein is CAWANSFGYTF. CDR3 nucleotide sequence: TGTGCCTGGGCAAATTCATTCGGCTACACCTTC.

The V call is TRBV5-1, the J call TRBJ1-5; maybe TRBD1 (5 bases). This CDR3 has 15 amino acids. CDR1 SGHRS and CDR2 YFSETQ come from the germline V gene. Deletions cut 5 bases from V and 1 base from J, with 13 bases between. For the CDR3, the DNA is TGCGCCAGCAGTCCTTCAGGGCGAAGCAATCAGCCCCAGCATTTT. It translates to CASSPSGRSNQPQHF.

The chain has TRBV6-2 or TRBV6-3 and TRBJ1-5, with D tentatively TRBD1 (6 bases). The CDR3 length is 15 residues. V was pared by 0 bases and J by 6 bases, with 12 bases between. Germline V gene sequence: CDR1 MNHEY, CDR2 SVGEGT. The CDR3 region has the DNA TGTGCCAGCAGTTACTCTGGACAGTTCAGTCAGCCCCAGCATTTT. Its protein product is CASSYSGQFSQPQHF.

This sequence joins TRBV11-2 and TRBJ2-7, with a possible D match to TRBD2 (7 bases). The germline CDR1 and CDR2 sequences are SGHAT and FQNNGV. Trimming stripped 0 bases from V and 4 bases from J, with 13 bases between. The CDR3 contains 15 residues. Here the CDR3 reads CASSLERGRGYEQYF. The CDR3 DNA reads TGTGCCAGCAGCTTAGAGCGGGGGCGAGGGTACGAGCAGTACTTC.

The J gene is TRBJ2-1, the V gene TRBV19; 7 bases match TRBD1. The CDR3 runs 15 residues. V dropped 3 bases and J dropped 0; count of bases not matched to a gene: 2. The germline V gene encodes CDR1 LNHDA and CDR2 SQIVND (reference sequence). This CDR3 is CASSMDRSSYNEQFF. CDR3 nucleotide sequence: TGTGCCAGTAGTATGGACAGGAGCTCCTACAATGAGCAGTTCTTC.

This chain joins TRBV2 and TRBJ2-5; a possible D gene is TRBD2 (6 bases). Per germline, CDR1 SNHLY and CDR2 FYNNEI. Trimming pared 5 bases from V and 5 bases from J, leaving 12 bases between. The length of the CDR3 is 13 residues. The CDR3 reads CASSLEAGETQYF. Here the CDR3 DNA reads TGTGCCAGCAGTCTCGAGGCGGGGGAGACCCAGTACTTC.

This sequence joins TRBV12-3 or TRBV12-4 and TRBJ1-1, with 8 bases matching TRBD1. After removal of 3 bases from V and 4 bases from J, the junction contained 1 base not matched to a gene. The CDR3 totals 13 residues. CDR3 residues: CASSFTGGTEAFF. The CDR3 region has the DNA TGTGCCAGCAGTTTCACAGGGGGCACTGAAGCTTTCTTT.

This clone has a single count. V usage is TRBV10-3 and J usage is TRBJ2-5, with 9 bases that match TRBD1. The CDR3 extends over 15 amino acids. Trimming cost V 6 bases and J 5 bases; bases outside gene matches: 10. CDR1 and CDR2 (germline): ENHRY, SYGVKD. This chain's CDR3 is CAISRPGTGLETQYF. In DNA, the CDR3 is TGTGCCATCAGCCGTCCCGGGACAGGGTTGGAGACCCAGTACTTC.

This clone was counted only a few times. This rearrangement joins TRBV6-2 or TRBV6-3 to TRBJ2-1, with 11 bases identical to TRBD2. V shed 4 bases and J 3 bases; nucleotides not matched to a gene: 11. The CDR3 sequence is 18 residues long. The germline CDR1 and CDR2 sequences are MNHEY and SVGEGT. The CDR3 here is CASSSLSGRAPYYNEQFF. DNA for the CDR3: TGTGCCAGCAGTTCCCTTAGCGGGAGGGCCCCTTACTACAATGAGCAGTTCTTC.

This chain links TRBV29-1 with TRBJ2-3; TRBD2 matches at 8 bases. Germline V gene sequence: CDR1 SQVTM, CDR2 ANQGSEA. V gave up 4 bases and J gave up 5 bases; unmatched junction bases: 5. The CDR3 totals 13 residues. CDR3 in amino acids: CSVVAGGQDTQYF. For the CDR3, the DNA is TGCAGCGTTGTGGCGGGGGGTCAAGATACGCAGTATTTT.

The CDR3 spells CATETGGTYNEQFF. CDR3 bases: TGTGCCACTGAGACAGGGGGGACCTACAATGAGCAGTTCTTC. The rearrangement uses TRBV28 and TRBJ2-1; 9 bases align to TRBD1. The germline CDR1 and CDR2 sequences are MDHEN and SYDVKM. The CDR3 is made up of 14 amino acids. With 10 bases clipped from V and 2 bases from J, the junction kept 6 bases outside the gene matches.

CDR3 bases: TGTGCCAGCAGCTTGGGACAGGGACAGGGGGGCTTGGCCCAGCATTTT. Translated: CASSLGQGQGGLAQHF. This chain links TRBV5-6 with TRBJ1-5; 11 bases agree with TRBD1. Looked up from germline, CDR1 is SGHDT and CDR2 is YYEEEE. This CDR3 comprises 16 residues. V gave up 0 bases and J gave up 11 bases; unmatched junction bases: 10.

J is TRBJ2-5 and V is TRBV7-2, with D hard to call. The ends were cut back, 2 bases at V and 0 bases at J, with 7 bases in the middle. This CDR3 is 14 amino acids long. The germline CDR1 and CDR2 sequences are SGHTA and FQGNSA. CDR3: CASSLSGHQETQYF. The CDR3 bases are TGTGCCAGCAGCTTAAGTGGCCACCAAGAGACCCAGTACTTC.

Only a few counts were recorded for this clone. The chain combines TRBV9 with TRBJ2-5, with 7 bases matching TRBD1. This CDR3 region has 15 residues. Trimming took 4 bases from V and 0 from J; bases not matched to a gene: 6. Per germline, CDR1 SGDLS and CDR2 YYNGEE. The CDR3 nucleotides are TGTGCCAGCAGCAGGGACAGTCGAAACCAAGAGACCCAGTACTTC. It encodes CASSRDSRNQETQYF.

The CDR3: CASSISRRGKLFF. The CDR3 coding sequence is TGTGCCAGTAGTATAAGCAGGAGGGGAAAACTGTTTTTT. The chain joins TRBV19 to TRBJ1-4, with D maybe TRBD1 (5 bases). This CDR3 contains 13 residues. CDR1 is LNHDA and CDR2 is SQIVND in the germline V gene (reference sequence). Trimming removed 2 bases at V and 10 bases at J, with 11 bases between.

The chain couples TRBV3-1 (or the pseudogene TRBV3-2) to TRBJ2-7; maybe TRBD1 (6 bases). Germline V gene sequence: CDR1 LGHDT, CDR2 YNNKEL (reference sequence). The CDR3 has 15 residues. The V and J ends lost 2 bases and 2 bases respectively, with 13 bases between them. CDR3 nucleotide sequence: TGTGCCAGCAGCCAACAACGGACAGACCCCTACGAGCAGTACTTC. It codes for CASSQQRTDPYEQYF.

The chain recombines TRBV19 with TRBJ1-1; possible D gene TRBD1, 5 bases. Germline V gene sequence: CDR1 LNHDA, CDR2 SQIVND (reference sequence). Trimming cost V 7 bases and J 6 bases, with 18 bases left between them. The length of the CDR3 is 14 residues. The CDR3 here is CASTGPWGLAEAFF. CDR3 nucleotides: TGTGCCAGTACCGGACCCTGGGGCTTGGCTGAAGCTTTCTTT.

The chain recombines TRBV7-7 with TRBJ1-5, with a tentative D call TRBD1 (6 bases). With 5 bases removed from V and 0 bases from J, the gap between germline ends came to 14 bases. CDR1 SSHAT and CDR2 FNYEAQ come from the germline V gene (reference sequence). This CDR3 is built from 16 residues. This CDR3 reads CASSLVDRNSNQPQHF. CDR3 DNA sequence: TGTGCCAGCAGCCTTGTCGACAGGAATAGCAATCAGCCCCAGCATTTT.

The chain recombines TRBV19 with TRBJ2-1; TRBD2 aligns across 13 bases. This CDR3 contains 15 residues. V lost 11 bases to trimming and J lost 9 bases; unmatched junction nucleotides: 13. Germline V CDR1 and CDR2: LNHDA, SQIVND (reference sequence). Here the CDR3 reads CAVSPLAGGPSEQFF. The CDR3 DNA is TGTGCCGTTAGCCCACTAGCGGGAGGGCCGAGTGAGCAGTTCTTC.

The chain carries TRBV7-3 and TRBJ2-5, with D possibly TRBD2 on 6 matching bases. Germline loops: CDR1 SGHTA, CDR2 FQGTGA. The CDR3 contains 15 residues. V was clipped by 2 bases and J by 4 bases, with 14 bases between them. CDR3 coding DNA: TGTGCCAGCAGCTTAGGCGGAGGGGCTAGAGAGACCCAGTACTTC. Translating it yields CASSLGGGARETQYF.

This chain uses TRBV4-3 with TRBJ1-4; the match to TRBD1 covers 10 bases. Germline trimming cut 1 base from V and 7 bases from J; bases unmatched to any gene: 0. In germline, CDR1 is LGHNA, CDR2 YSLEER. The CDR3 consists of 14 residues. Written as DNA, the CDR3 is TGCGCCAGCAGCCAAGGGACAGGGGGTGAAAAACTGTTTTTT. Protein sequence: CASSQGTGGEKLFF.

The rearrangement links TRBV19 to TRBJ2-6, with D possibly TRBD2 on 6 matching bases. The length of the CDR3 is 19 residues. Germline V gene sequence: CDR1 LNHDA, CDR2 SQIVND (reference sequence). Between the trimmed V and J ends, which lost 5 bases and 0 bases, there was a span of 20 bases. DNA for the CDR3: TGTGCCAGTAGTGGGACTGGCCTATCGTCGCCCTCTGGGGCCAACGTCCTGACTTTC. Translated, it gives CASSGTGLSSPSGANVLTF.

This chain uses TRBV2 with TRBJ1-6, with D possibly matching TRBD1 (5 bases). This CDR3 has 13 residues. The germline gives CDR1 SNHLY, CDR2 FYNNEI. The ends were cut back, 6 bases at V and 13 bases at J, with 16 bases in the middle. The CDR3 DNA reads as TGTGCCAGCAGAGCTTCCAGGGAAGTCCCCCTCCACTTT. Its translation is CASRASREVPLHF.

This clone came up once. The chain's CDR3 is CASSMRTPFATGELFF. The DNA of the CDR3 is TGTGCCAGTAGTATGAGGACACCATTTGCCACCGGGGAGCTGTTTTTT. V usage is TRBV19 and J usage is TRBJ2-2, with D tentatively TRBD1 (5 bases). V was cut by 3 bases and J by 4 bases, with 15 bases left in between. Looked up from germline, CDR1 is LNHDA and CDR2 is SQIVND (reference sequence). The CDR3 runs to 16 residues.

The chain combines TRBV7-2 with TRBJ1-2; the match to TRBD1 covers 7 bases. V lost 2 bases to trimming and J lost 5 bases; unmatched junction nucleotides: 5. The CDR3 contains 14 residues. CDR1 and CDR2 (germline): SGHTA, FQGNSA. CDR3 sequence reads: CASSLNRGEYGYTF. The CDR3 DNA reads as TGTGCCAGCAGCTTAAACAGGGGTGAATATGGCTACACCTTC.